This TCR beta chain is drawn from a study of regulatory T cells in long-lasting Graves disease. Trimming removed 1 base at V and 2 bases at J, with 13 bases between. Germline V gene data show CDR1 as SGHRS and CDR2 as YFSETQ. This CDR3 contains 16 residues. Investigators prepared the TCR beta libraries by applying iRepertoire HTBI primers and Arm-PCR of CDR3 regions. TCRdb itself ran the multiplex PCR reads through MiXCR, one entry per CDR3 protein. The sample comprises 530,000 or so distinct CDR3 sequences, about 15% of which are singletons, and 9.5% to 15% rests with the top ten. Time point indicated: newly diagnosed GD, antithyroid drugs for less than 3 months. From PBMCs, RNA was extracted and then used to make the TCR library. This clonotype was seen more than once but under ten times. The target antigen is unknown. Regarding the study as a whole: Relative to new patients (966), persistent patients exhibited greater sharing of public clonotypes (about 3,000). TRBV28, TRBJ1-2 and TRBJ2-5 emerged as the favored segments in persistent disease.

The data were also submitted as part of a second study, on T cells in Graves' hyperthyroidism and ophthalmopathy. That study reports: Each diagnosis was grounded in clinical symptoms, serum thyroxine and TRAb, thyroid ultrasound, and orbital computed tomography.

The sequencing used peripheral blood mononuclear cells (PBMCs), collected at new diagnosis, from a patient treated with antithyroid drugs. The source is a man between 18 and 35 years old with Graves disease. V and J are TRBV5-1 and TRBJ1-5; TRBD1 might be the D (6 bases). The CDR3 DNA is TGCGCCAGCAGCTTGTGGGGGCCGCAGGGCAATCAGCCCCAGCATTTT. It translates to CASSLWGPQGNQPQHF.